Following are 19 T cell receptor beta chains from one sample sequenced in a study of shared clonotypes between healthy human individuals. The table came from immunoSEQ multiplex PCR; TCRdb's copy has only in-frame clones and leaves some out. The sample has roughly 2,300,000 clones, just under 95% seen once. The material sequenced was naive CD4+ T cells from PBMCs. As for subset: CD45RA+ positively selected. These TCRs come from a man between 18 and 35 years old in good health. Some clones in this sample may be carry-over from other donors' samples.

The chain has TRBV7-2 and TRBJ1-1; D perhaps matches TRBD1 (5 bases). Deletions cut 5 bases from V and 7 bases from J, with 20 bases between. Germline assignment: CDR1 SGHTA and CDR2 FQGNSA. The CDR3 sequence is 15 residues long. CDR3 region: CASSPQGQSFFEAFF. The CDR3 DNA reads as TGTGCCAGCAGCCCCCAAGGACAATCCTTTTTTGAAGCTTTCTTT.

The J gene is TRBJ2-7, the V gene TRBV11-1, with unresolved D. CDR3 length: 13 amino acids. Trimming cost V 5 bases and J 2 bases, with 10 bases left between them. Germline CDR1 reads SGHAT; CDR2 reads FQDESV (reference sequence). The CDR3, as DNA: TGTGCCAGCAGCGGAAACGACGCCTACGAGCAGTACTTC. Translating gives CASSGNDAYEQYF.

This clone was observed once. The chain uses TRBV28 and TRBJ1-1; D unresolved. Germline CDR1 and CDR2: MDHEN and SYDVKM. This CDR3 has 13 amino acids. The germline V and J ends were trimmed by 8 bases and 1 base, with 11 bases remaining between them. CDR3 DNA: TGTGCCAGCTCTCAAATCGGGAACACTGAAGCTTTCTTT. Encoded protein: CASSQIGNTEAFF.

The rearrangement joins TRBV5-1 to TRBJ2-3; 9 bases match TRBD2. Germline values: CDR1 SGHRS, CDR2 YFSETQ. The CDR3 totals 16 residues. V trimming: 3 bases; J trimming: 4 bases; junction bases outside the gene matches: 9. CDR3 sequence reads: CASSSYSGRPADTQYF. CDR3 DNA sequence: TGCGCCAGCAGCTCTTATAGCGGGAGACCCGCAGATACGCAGTATTTT.

The chain has TRBV6-6 and TRBJ1-1; maybe TRBD1 (5 bases). The CDR3 totals 14 residues. Trimming removed 6 bases from V and 0 bases from J, with 11 bases in between. Germline loops: CDR1 MNHNY, CDR2 SVGAGI (reference sequence). CDR3 loop: CASRTTAMNTEAFF. Here the CDR3 DNA reads TGTGCCAGCAGAACGACAGCGATGAACACTGAAGCTTTCTTT.

The V call is TRBV4-1, the J call TRBJ2-7; 13 bases fit TRBD2. The trim removed 3 bases at V and 5 bases at J, leaving 10 bases unmatched. Germline V gene data show CDR1 as MGHRA and CDR2 as YSYEKL. This CDR3 spans 17 amino acids. The CDR3 reads CASSHMGRTSGGHEQYF. DNA for the CDR3: TGCGCCAGCAGCCACATGGGAAGGACTAGCGGGGGTCACGAGCAGTACTTC.

The chain uses TRBV10-3 and TRBJ2-5; tentatively, D is TRBD1 (6 bases). CDR1 ENHRY and CDR2 SYGVKD come from the germline V gene. Deletions cut 3 bases from V and 5 bases from J, with 10 bases between. The CDR3 consists of 13 residues. CDR3: CAISDSRGETQYF. The CDR3 nucleotides are TGTGCCATCAGTGATTCCAGGGGCGAGACCCAGTACTTC.

The CDR3 coding sequence is TGTGCCAGCAGCTTGCTCACAGGTTACTATAATTCACCCCTCCACTTT. It is translated as CASSLLTGYYNSPLHF. V is TRBV7-6 and J is TRBJ1-6, with D maybe TRBD1 (5 bases). The CDR3 is 16 residues long. CDR1 is SGHVS, CDR2 FNYEAQ, per germline. V lost 3 bases to trimming and J lost 3 bases, with 12 bases between them.

V is TRBV28 and J is TRBJ1-3, with D possibly TRBD1 on 5 matching bases. The ends were cut back, 11 bases at V and 1 base at J, with 9 bases in the middle. The CDR3 loop spans 12 amino acids. Germline lookup yields CDR1 MDHEN and CDR2 SYDVKM. The CDR3 is CAGGVSGNTIYF. CDR3 nucleotides: TGTGCCGGAGGGGTATCTGGAAACACCATATATTTT.

This clone was seen just once. Other DNA sequences from this sample encode an identical CDR3 as well. The chain joins TRBV5-1 to TRBJ2-2; a weak D match, TRBD2 (7 bases). Germline V gene lookup returns CDR1 SGHRS and CDR2 YFSETQ. Trimming stripped 4 bases from V and 2 bases from J, with 15 bases between. This CDR3 is 16 amino acids long. The CDR3 sequence: CASSPVAGANTGELFF. The CDR3 DNA sequence: TGCGCCAGCAGCCCGGTCGCGGGGGCAAACACCGGGGAGCTGTTTTTT.

V gene TRBV28 combines with J gene TRBJ1-4; maybe TRBD1 (6 bases). The V end was cut by 3 bases, the J end by 3 bases, with 14 bases between. The CDR3 is made up of 16 amino acids. Germline V CDR1 and CDR2: MDHEN, SYDVKM. In nucleotides, the CDR3 is TGTGCCAGCAGTTTTTCGCGGGGGGCGGCTAATGAAAAACTGTTTTTT. This codes for CASSFSRGAANEKLFF. Full variable domain (missing parts from reference TRBV28 and TRBJ1-4): DVKVTQSSRYLVKRTGEKVFLECVQDMDHENMFWYRQDPGLGLRLIYFSYDVKMKEKGDIPEGYSVSREKKERFSLILESASTNQTSMYLCASSFSRGAANEKLFFGSGTQLSVL.

This clone was recorded only once. The rearrangement links TRBV9 to TRBJ1-2; TRBD1 aligns across 7 bases. V dropped 0 bases and J dropped 9; count of bases not matched to a gene: 5. CDR1 SGDLS and CDR2 YYNGEE come from the germline V gene. The CDR3 totals 13 residues. The CDR3 DNA reads TGTGCCAGCAGCGTAGACCAGGGGGGGAGCTACACCTTC. Translation gives CASSVDQGGSYTF.

The rearrangement joins TRBV4-1 to TRBJ2-1, with 12 bases lining up with TRBD2. The CDR3 has 15 amino acids. The ends lost 2 bases at V and 4 bases at J; junction bases unmatched: 0. CDR1 MGHRA and CDR2 YSYEKL come from the germline V gene. CDR3 DNA sequence: TGCGCCAGCAGCCAACTAGCGGGAGGGTACAATGAGCAGTTCTTC. Amino acids: CASSQLAGGYNEQFF.

V and J are TRBV5-6 and TRBJ1-6; TRBD1 matches at 11 bases. The V segment lost 0 bases and the J segment 5 bases; nucleotides outside the gene matches: 1. Germline loops: CDR1 SGHDT, CDR2 YYEEEE. The CDR3 runs to 16 residues. For the CDR3, the DNA is TGTGCCAGCAGCTTGGGGACAGGGGGCCATAATTCACCCCTCCACTTT. This translates into CASSLGTGGHNSPLHF.

V usage is TRBV5-5 and J usage is TRBJ2-2, with TRBD1 identical over 9 bases. Germline V gene data show CDR1 as SGHKS and CDR2 as YYEKEE (reference sequence). This CDR3 is 16 amino acids long. Losses at the gene ends were 0 bases for V and 0 bases for J; bases not matched to a gene: 0. Here the CDR3 reads CASSLGDRANTGELFF. The CDR3 DNA follows: TGTGCCAGCAGCTTGGGGGACAGGGCGAACACCGGGGAGCTGTTTTTT. The whole variable domain, remainder taken from reference TRBV5-5 and TRBJ2-2, is DAGVTQSPTHLIKTRGQQVTLRCSPISGHKSVSWYQQVLGQGPQFIFQYYEKEERGRGNFPDRFSARQFPNYSSELNVNALLLGDSALYLCASSLGDRANTGELFFGEGSRLTVL.

The chain combines TRBV7-9 with TRBJ2-5; 9 bases align to TRBD2. Losses at the gene ends were 6 bases for V and 3 bases for J; bases not matched to a gene: 17. Per the germline V gene, CDR1 is SEHNR and CDR2 is FQNEAQ (reference sequence). The CDR3 sequence is 18 residues long. The CDR3 DNA is TGTGCCAGCAGACATTTTCCCGAGCGGGAGGTGCAAGAAGAGACCCAGTACTTC. It codes for CASRHFPEREVQEETQYF.

This rearrangement joins TRBV7-2 to TRBJ2-1; tentative D call: TRBD1 (6 bases). V was cut by 7 bases and J by 9 bases, with 22 bases left in between. Germline V gene sequence: CDR1 SGHTA, CDR2 FQGNSA. The CDR3 totals 15 residues. CDR3 sequence reads: CASTLKGQTAGEQFF. The CDR3 DNA is TGTGCCAGCACCCTCAAAGGACAGACAGCAGGTGAGCAGTTCTTC.

The chain links TRBV27 to TRBJ1-5, with TRBD1 as a possible D gene (6 bases). The V and J ends lost 6 bases and 2 bases respectively, with 14 bases between them. Per the germline V gene, CDR1 is MNHEY and CDR2 is SMNVEV (reference sequence). This CDR3 has 15 residues. The DNA of the CDR3 is TGTGCCAGCAGCCTAGGACAGCAGGGCAATCAGCCCCAGCATTTT. This codes for CASSLGQQGNQPQHF.

The chain carries TRBV7-3 and TRBJ2-5; 11 bases fit TRBD2. V was pared by 5 bases and J by 7 bases, with 15 bases of the junction left unmatched. The V gene's germline CDR1 is SGHTA and CDR2 FQGTGA. The CDR3 loop spans 17 amino acids. The CDR3, as DNA: TGTGCCAGCAGCCCCCAATTAGCGGGAGGGCCAGGAGGGACCCAGTACTTC. It translates to CASSPQLAGGPGGTQYF.